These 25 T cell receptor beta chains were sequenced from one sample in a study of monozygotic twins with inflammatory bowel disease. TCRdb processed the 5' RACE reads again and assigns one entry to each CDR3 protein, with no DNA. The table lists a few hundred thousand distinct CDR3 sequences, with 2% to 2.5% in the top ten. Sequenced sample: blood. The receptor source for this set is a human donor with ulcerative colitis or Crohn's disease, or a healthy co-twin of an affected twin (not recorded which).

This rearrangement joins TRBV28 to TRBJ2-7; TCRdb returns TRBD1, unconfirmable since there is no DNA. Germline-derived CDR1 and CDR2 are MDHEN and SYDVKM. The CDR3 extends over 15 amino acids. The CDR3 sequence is CASSPGTGNSYEQYF.

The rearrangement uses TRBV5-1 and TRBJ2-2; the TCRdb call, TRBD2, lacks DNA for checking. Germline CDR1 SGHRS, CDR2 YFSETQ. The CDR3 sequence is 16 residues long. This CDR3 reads CATRLSGQGGTGELFF.

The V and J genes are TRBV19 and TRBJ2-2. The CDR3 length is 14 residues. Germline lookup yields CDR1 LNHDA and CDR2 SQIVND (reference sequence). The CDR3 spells CASIPGPNTGELFF.

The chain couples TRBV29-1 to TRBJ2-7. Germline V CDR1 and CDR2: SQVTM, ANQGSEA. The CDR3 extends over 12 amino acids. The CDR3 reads CSVEESGYEQYF.

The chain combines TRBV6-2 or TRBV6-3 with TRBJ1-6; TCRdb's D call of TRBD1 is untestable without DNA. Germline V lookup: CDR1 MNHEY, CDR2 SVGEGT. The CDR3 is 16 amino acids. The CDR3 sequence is CASSPRTGTSNSPLHF.

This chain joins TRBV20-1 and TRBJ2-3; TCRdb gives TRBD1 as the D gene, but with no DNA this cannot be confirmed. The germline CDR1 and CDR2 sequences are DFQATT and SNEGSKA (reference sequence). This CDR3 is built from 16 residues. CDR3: CSASIRTGQQTDTQYF.

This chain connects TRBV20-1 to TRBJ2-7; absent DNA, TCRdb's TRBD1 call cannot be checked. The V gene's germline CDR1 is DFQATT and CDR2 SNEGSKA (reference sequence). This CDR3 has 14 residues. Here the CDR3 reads CSATRPGDSYEQYF.

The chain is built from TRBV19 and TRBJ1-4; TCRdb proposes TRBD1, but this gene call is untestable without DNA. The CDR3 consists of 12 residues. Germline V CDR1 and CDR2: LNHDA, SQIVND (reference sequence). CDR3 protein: CASSKQAEKLFF.

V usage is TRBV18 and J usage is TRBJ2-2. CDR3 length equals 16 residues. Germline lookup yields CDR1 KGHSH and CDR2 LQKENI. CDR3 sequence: CASSPLAPTNTGELFF.

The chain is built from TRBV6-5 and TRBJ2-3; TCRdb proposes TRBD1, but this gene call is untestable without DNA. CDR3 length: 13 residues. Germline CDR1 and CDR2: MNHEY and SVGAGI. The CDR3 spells CASRGGSTDTQYF.

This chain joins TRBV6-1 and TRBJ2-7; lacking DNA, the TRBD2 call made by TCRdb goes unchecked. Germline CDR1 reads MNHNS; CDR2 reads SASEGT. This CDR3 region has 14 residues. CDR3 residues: CASSPGASGYEQYF.

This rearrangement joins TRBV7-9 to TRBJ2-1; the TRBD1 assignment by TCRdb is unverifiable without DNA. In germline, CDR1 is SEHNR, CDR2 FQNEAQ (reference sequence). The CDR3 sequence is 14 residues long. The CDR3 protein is CASSPTDRVDEQFF.

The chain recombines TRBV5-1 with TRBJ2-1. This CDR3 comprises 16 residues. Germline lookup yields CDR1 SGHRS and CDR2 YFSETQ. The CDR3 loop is CASSPEIRISYNEQFF.

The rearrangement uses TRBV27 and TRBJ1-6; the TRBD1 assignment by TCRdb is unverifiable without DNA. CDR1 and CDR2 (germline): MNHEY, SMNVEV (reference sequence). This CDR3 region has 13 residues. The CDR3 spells CASRDRKYSPLHF.

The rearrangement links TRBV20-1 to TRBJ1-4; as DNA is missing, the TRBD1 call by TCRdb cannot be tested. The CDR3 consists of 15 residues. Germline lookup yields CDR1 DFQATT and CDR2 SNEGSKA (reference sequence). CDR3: CSARAPGGQYEKLFF.

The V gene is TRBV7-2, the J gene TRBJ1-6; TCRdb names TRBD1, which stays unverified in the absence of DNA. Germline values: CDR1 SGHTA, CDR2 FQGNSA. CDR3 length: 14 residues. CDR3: CASSLDRAGSPLHF.

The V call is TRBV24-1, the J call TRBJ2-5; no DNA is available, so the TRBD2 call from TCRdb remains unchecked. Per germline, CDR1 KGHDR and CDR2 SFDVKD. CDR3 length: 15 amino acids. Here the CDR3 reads CATSDFSGRGETQYF.

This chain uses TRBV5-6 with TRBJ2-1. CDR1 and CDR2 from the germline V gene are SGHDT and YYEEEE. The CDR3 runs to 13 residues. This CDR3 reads CASSLIRSDEQFF.

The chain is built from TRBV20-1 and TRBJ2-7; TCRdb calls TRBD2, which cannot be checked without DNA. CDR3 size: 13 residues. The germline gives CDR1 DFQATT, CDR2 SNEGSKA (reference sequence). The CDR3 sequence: CSATGTSNYEQYF.

CDR3 amino acids: CASSFPGLAGSRGELFF. The chain combines TRBV27 with TRBJ2-2; there is no DNA to check the TCRdb D call of TRBD2. Germline loops: CDR1 MNHEY, CDR2 SMNVEV (reference sequence). This CDR3 comprises 17 residues.

CDR3 loop: CSARVGANYEQYF. The chain is built from TRBV29-1 and TRBJ2-7; TCRdb returns TRBD1, unconfirmable since there is no DNA. This CDR3 contains 13 residues. Germline V gives CDR1 SQVTM, CDR2 ANQGSEA.

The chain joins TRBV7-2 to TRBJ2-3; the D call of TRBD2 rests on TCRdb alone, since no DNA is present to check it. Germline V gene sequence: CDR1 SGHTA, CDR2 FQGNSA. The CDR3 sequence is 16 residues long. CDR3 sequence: CASTSGSGRGTDTQYF.

The CDR3: CSVELRTGGSEQYF. The chain is built from TRBV29-1 and TRBJ2-7; the TRBD1 assignment by TCRdb is unverifiable without DNA. The CDR3 is 14 residues long. In germline, CDR1 is SQVTM, CDR2 ANQGSEA.

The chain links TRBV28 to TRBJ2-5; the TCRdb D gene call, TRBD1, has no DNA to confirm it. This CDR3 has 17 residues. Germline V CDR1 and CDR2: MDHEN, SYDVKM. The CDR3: CASSLSTAGGVGETEYF.

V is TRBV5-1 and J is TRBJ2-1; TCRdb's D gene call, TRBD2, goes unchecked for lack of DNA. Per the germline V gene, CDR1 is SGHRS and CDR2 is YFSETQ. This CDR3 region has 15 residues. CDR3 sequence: CASQREGSGIYEQFF.